A selection of T cell receptor beta chains follows, all from one sample in a study of shared clonotypes between healthy human individuals. The protocol was immunoSEQ multiplex PCR, while the TCRdb copy is restricted to in-frame clones and leaves out a portion. The repertoire includes about 1 million clones, around 74% of them detected once, and roughly 1.4% sits in the top ten. The sequenced material came from memory CD4+ T cells sorted from blood. Receptors originate from a man aged 18 to 30 in good health. Both conserved end residues are part of each CDR3. The D gene is left open where the match is weak. The size entry is marked missing in some rows and otherwise reads once, few, many or a size class.

V,length,D,J,size,CDR3,DNA
TRBV30,13,-,TRBJ2-1,-,CAWMRDLYNEQFF,TGTGCCTGGATGCGGGACCTTTACAATGAGCAGTTCTTC
TRBV21-1,15,-,TRBJ2-7,-,CASSKNTGYAYEQYF,TGTGCCAGCAGCAAGAATACAGGGTATGCCTACGAGCAGTACTTC
TRBV7-9,13,-,TRBJ2-2,-,CASGVTNTGELFF,TGTGCCAGTGGGGTTACGAACACCGGGGAGCTGTTTTTT
TRBV6-6,16,-,TRBJ2-5,-,CASSYSAGAAGETQYF,TGTGCCAGCAGTTACTCGGCGGGGGCCGCGGGGGAGACCCAGTACTTC
TRBV6-4,15,-,TRBJ1-1,-,CASSETGGGVTEAFF,TGTGCCAGCAGTGAGACTGGCGGGGGAGTGACTGAAGCTTTCTTT
TRBV6-5,15,TRBD1,TRBJ1-6,few,CASSYGTGNNSPLHF,TGTGCCAGCAGTTACGGGACAGGGAATAATTCACCCCTCCACTTT
TRBV29-1,13,TRBD2,TRBJ2-1,-,CSAGTSGTREQFF,TGCAGCGCCGGGACTAGCGGGACGCGTGAGCAGTTCTTC
TRBV11-3,13,-,TRBJ2-1,-,CASSLQLYNEQFF,TGTGCCAGCAGCCTCCAGCTCTACAATGAGCAGTTCTTC
TRBV6-5,16,-,TRBJ1-3,once,CASSYSTFSSGNTIYF,TGTGCCAGCAGTTACTCGACTTTCTCCTCTGGAAACACCATATATTTT
TRBV9,17,TRBD2,TRBJ2-1,once,CASSSGLAGRGANEQFF,TGTGCCAGCAGCTCCGGACTAGCGGGGAGGGGGGCCAATGAGCAGTTCTTC
TRBV5-4,13,-,TRBJ2-2,-,CASMAGNTGELFF,TGTGCCAGCATGGCTGGGAACACCGGGGAGCTGTTTTTT
TRBV4-3,16,-,TRBJ1-4,-,CASSQDLGQFNEKLFF,TGCGCCAGCAGCCAAGATTTAGGCCAGTTTAATGAAAAACTGTTTTTT
TRBV10-3,13,TRBD1,TRBJ2-7,-,CAISAQGAYEQYF,TGTGCCATCAGTGCACAGGGGGCTTACGAGCAGTACTTC
TRBV30,12,-,TRBJ1-6,-,CAWSLSNSPLHF,TGTGCCTGGAGTCTCTCTAATTCACCCCTCCACTTT
TRBV5-6,14,-,TRBJ2-3,-,CASSSQRTTDTQYF,TGTGCCAGCAGCTCACAGAGGACCACAGATACGCAGTATTTT
TRBV9,16,-,TRBJ1-2,-,CASSVGYSGVVGGYTF,TGTGCCAGCAGCGTAGGTTATTCGGGGGTTGTAGGTGGCTACACCTTC
TRBV2,13,-,TRBJ1-1,-,CASTGRENTEAFF,TGTGCCAGTACAGGCCGGGAGAACACTGAAGCTTTCTTT
TRBV6-1,13,-,TRBJ1-1,-,CASSKRGNTEAFF,TGTGCCAGCAGCAAGCGCGGGAACACTGAAGCTTTCTTT